A single sample gave rise to the 30 T cell receptor beta chains below, sequenced in a study of blood T cells in healthy people across ages. It was with a sample-barcoded 5' primer and a J-beta primer mix that a second PCR of roughly 6 to 12 cycles was run. Each CDR3 protein is one row after TCRdb ran MiXCR on the 5' RACE reads. The sample includes over a million distinct CDR3 sequences, 45% to 70% of them seen just once. The sequenced material came from blood. These receptors were collected from a young man in good health.

V and J are TRBV7-9 and TRBJ2-7; no clear D gene. Germline assignment: CDR1 SEHNR and CDR2 FQNEAQ (reference sequence). The CDR3 is 13 amino acids. V was shortened by 4 bases and J by 7 bases, with 14 bases between the two germline ends. CDR3 sequence (DNA): TGTGCCAGCAGCTCGCCCCTCGAAAATGAGCAGTACTTC. It yields the protein CASSSPLENEQYF.

The chain links TRBV27 to TRBJ2-5, with a weak D call TRBD2 (7 bases). Trimming took off 6 bases at V and 11 bases at J, with 22 bases between the two ends. Germline V gene data show CDR1 as MNHEY and CDR2 as SMNVEV (reference sequence). The CDR3 extends over 14 amino acids. In DNA form, the CDR3 reads TGTGCCAGCAGAGAGGCGGGGGCCTACAATGAGCAGTACTTC. Amino acid sequence: CASREAGAYNEQYF.

The gene calls are TRBV5-1 and TRBJ2-3; a possible D gene is TRBD2 (6 bases). V dropped 4 bases and J dropped 4 bases, with 13 bases sitting between them. The germline CDR1 and CDR2 sequences are SGHRS and YFSETQ. This CDR3 has 14 amino acids. The CDR3 DNA sequence: TGCGCCAGCAGCGCAAGCCCGGGGGCAGATACGCAGTATTTT. Translating it yields CASSASPGADTQYF.

J is TRBJ2-3 and V is TRBV10-3; the match to TRBD2 covers 10 bases. This CDR3 is 17 amino acids long. V gave up 7 bases and J gave up 2 bases; unmatched junction bases: 12. Germline lookup yields CDR1 ENHRY and CDR2 SYGVKD. The CDR3 spells CAITRSGGAEVTDTQYF. In DNA, the CDR3 is TGTGCCATCACACGGAGCGGGGGGGCTGAAGTCACAGATACGCAGTATTTT.

The chain links TRBV4-3 to TRBJ2-7; TRBD2 matches 8 bases. CDR3 size: 16 residues. Germline V CDR1 and CDR2: LGHNA, YSLEER. Trimming at V came to 1 base and at J to 6 bases, leaving 11 bases not matched to a gene. The CDR3 is CASSQAPGGVDSEQYF. CDR3 nucleotides: TGCGCCAGCAGCCAAGCTCCCGGGGGGGTCGACAGCGAGCAGTACTTC.

This clonotype turned up a few times. The chain couples TRBV4-3 to TRBJ2-7; D unclear. Germline CDR1 reads LGHNA; CDR2 reads YSLEER. V lost 0 bases and J 1 base, leaving 10 bases between the germline ends. This CDR3 contains 15 residues. The CDR3 here is CASSQDGSTSYEQYF. The CDR3 bases are TGCGCCAGCAGCCAAGATGGCAGCACATCCTACGAGCAGTACTTC.

The chain has TRBV7-2 and TRBJ2-7; D possibly corresponds to TRBD1 (5 bases). Trimming took off 0 bases at V and 0 bases at J, with 12 bases between the two ends. Germline CDR1 and CDR2: SGHTA and FQGNSA. The CDR3 has 16 residues. The CDR3 bases are TGTGCCAGCAGCTTAGCTCCGACAGTCCCCTCCTACGAGCAGTACTTC. Protein: CASSLAPTVPSYEQYF.

V and J are TRBV27 and TRBJ2-1, with 8 bases aligning to TRBD1. Germline CDR1 MNHEY, CDR2 SMNVEV (reference sequence). The CDR3 spans 15 residues. V shed 7 bases and J 5 bases; nucleotides not matched to a gene: 10. CDR3 sequence (DNA): TGTGCCAGCACCGGAGGGACAGGTGGGAACAATGAGCAGTTCTTC. This codes for CASTGGTGGNNEQFF.

The CDR3, as DNA: TGTGCCAGCAGCTTAATTATTAGCGGGATTGGAGCAGATACGCAGTATTTT. Translating it yields CASSLIISGIGADTQYF. This chain joins TRBV7-2 and TRBJ2-3; TRBD2 matches at 8 bases. Germline V gives CDR1 SGHTA, CDR2 FQGNSA. The CDR3 loop spans 17 amino acids. Losses at the gene ends were 2 bases for V and 4 bases for J; bases not matched to a gene: 11. Supplemented by reference TRBV7-2 and TRBJ2-3, the full variable domain reads GAGVSQSPSNKVTEKGKDVELRCDPISGHTALYWYRQSLGQGLEFLIYFQGNSAPDKSGLPSDRFSAERTGGSVSTLTIQRTQQEDSAVYLCASSLIISGIGADTQYFGPGTRLTVL.

CDR3 in amino acids: CASSQGRGQANYGYTF. In nucleotides, the CDR3 is TGCGCCAGCAGCCAAGGAAGGGGGCAAGCTAACTATGGCTACACCTTC. This chain uses TRBV4-3 with TRBJ1-2; the match to TRBD1 covers 7 bases. J gave up 0 bases and V 1 base, and 5 bases lay outside the gene matches. CDR3 size: 16 residues. Germline assignment: CDR1 LGHNA and CDR2 YSLEER.

This clonotype has just a few counts. The genes are TRBV5-1 and TRBJ2-5, with D perhaps matching TRBD2 (6 bases). Trimming stripped 4 bases from V and 2 bases from J, with 24 bases between. The CDR3 has 18 amino acids. CDR1 SGHRS and CDR2 YFSETQ come from the germline V gene. The chain's CDR3 is CASSPGAVFMLGQETQYF. The CDR3 region has the DNA TGCGCCAGCAGCCCGGGAGCGGTTTTTATGTTAGGACAAGAGACCCAGTACTTC.

This clonotype has just one count. This sequence joins TRBV20-1 and TRBJ2-7; 12 nucleotides match TRBD1. CDR1 and CDR2 from the germline V gene are DFQATT and SNEGSKA (reference sequence). J lost 7 bases, V lost 5 bases, and 12 bases had no gene match. The CDR3 contains 15 residues. The CDR3 DNA is TGCAGTGCTCCTCACGGTGGGACAGGGGGCGAGGAGCAGTACTTC. Residues: CSAPHGGTGGEEQYF.

The chain combines TRBV7-9 with TRBJ2-5; either TRBD1 or TRBD2 may fit D (5 bases each). With the DNA end fitting TRBJ2-7 better, the J assignment may be wrong. This CDR3 spans 13 amino acids. CDR1 SEHNR and CDR2 FQNEAQ come from the germline V gene (reference sequence). CDR3 residues: CASSLGRRSEQYF. The DNA for the CDR3 is TGTGCCAGCAGCTTGGGACGACGAAGCGAGCAGTACTTC.

This chain uses TRBV27 with TRBJ2-7; D perhaps matches TRBD1 (5 bases). Per the germline V gene, CDR1 is MNHEY and CDR2 is SMNVEV (reference sequence). This CDR3 region has 13 residues. V was trimmed by 4 bases and J by 4 bases, leaving 11 bases between them. The CDR3 DNA follows: TGTGCCAGCAGTTATCACGACAGTTACGAGCAGTACTTC. Its protein is CASSYHDSYEQYF.

This chain connects TRBV4-3 to TRBJ2-1, with TRBD2 matching 10 bases. This CDR3 comprises 16 residues. V shed 0 bases and J 8 bases; nucleotides not matched to a gene: 7. Germline CDR1 is LGHNA and CDR2 is YSLEER. CDR3 amino acids: CASSQDGAGGSDEQFF. The CDR3 DNA reads as TGCGCCAGCAGCCAAGATGGAGCGGGGGGGTCGGATGAGCAGTTCTTC.

The V gene is TRBV7-9, the J gene TRBJ2-5, with 13 bases matching TRBD2. The CDR3 length is 17 residues. Trimming at V came to 7 bases and at J to 5 bases, leaving 13 bases not matched to a gene. Per the germline V gene, CDR1 is SEHNR and CDR2 is FQNEAQ (reference sequence). The CDR3 coding sequence is TGTGCCAGCACACTAACTAGCGGGGGGGCTTTGCGGGAGACCCAGTACTTC. This sequence encodes CASTLTSGGALRETQYF.

The rearrangement links TRBV21-1 to TRBJ1-2; TRBD1, the table's D call, lacks a check against the DNA. TRBV21-1 is termed a pseudogene. This CDR3 comprises 16 residues. The CDR3 protein is CASSKVRTGTAYGYTF. In DNA, the CDR3 is TGTGCCAGCAGCAAAGTCCGGACCGGGACAGCCTATGGCTACACCTTC.

The chain is built from TRBV4-1 and TRBJ2-2; 8 nucleotides line up with TRBD2. V was clipped by 9 bases and J by 1 base; unmatched bases: 10. The CDR3 length is 16 residues. Germline-derived CDR1 and CDR2 are MGHRA and YSYEKL. The CDR3: CASTALAGLNTGELFF. Written as DNA, the CDR3 is TGCGCCAGTACCGCTTTAGCGGGGCTGAACACCGGGGAGCTGTTTTTT.

This chain uses TRBV12-3 or TRBV12-4 with TRBJ2-3; the D is unclear. Trimming stripped 2 bases from V and 3 bases from J, with 9 bases between. The length of the CDR3 is 14 residues. CDR3 nucleotides: TGTGCCAGCAGTTTATCATCTACTACAGATACGCAGTATTTT. Its protein is CASSLSSTTDTQYF.

This rearrangement joins TRBV12-3 or TRBV12-4 to TRBJ2-2; D not resolved. Trimming stripped 8 bases from V and 5 bases from J, with 12 bases between. The CDR3 runs to 13 residues. CDR3 sequence reads: CASGPLRTGELFF. The DNA of the CDR3 is TGTGCCAGCGGACCACTACGGACCGGGGAGCTGTTTTTT.

This clonotype has only a few counts. The chain is built from TRBV20-1 and TRBJ2-7, with D maybe TRBD1 (5 bases). Germline V lookup: CDR1 DFQATT, CDR2 SNEGSKA (reference sequence). This CDR3 region has 16 residues. The germline V and J ends were trimmed by 5 bases and 5 bases, with 25 bases remaining between them. The CDR3 bases are TGCAGTGCTGGCCATTCAGGGTGGGCTAATCGGGACGAGCAGTACTTC. Translation: CSAGHSGWANRDEQYF.

The chain combines TRBV28 with TRBJ2-3; 8 positions match TRBD2. Germline V gives CDR1 MDHEN, CDR2 SYDVKM. The CDR3 has 15 amino acids. V trimming: 5 bases; J trimming: 4 bases; junction bases outside the gene matches: 8. This CDR3 is CASSTGTSLSDTQYF. CDR3 nucleotides: TGTGCCAGCAGTACCGGGACTAGTCTATCAGATACGCAGTATTTT.

The chain joins TRBV6-2 or TRBV6-3 to TRBJ2-7; D remains unclear. This CDR3 region has 13 residues. V lost 8 bases and J lost 3, with 14 bases in between. Germline assignment: CDR1 MNHEY and CDR2 SVGEGT. CDR3 coding DNA: TGTGCCAGCTCCCTGGGATCTCACTACGAGCAGTACTTC. Its protein product is CASSLGSHYEQYF.

This clonotype has just one count. This chain joins TRBV4-1 and TRBJ2-5; 9 nucleotides line up with TRBD2. The CDR3 is made up of 16 amino acids. Trimming took 2 bases from V and 11 from J; bases not matched to a gene: 15. Germline V lookup: CDR1 MGHRA, CDR2 YSYEKL. CDR3 region: CASSQLDMGLAGEQYF. The CDR3 DNA reads TGCGCCAGCAGCCAACTCGACATGGGACTAGCTGGAGAGCAGTACTTC.

The CDR3 sequence is CSVRQGYNEQFF. The CDR3 bases are TGCAGCGTTAGACAGGGTTACAATGAGCAGTTCTTC. The chain combines TRBV29-1 with TRBJ2-1, with 7 bases matching TRBD1. The CDR3 loop spans 12 amino acids. The germline CDR1 and CDR2 sequences are SQVTM and ANQGSEA. After removal of 5 bases from V and 4 bases from J, the junction contained 2 bases not matched to a gene.

The V call is TRBV10-3, the J call TRBJ1-5, with D unresolved. This CDR3 is built from 15 residues. V lost 3 bases, J lost 3 bases, and 12 bases lay in between. The germline CDR1 and CDR2 sequences are ENHRY and SYGVKD. The CDR3 spells CAISEDLSPNQPQHF. DNA of the CDR3: TGTGCCATCAGTGAAGACCTAAGTCCCAATCAGCCCCAGCATTTT.

The chain couples TRBV11-1 to TRBJ2-1, with 14 bases matching TRBD2. Trimming removed 2 bases from V and 6 bases from J; junction bases left unmatched: 6. Germline CDR1 is SGHAT and CDR2 is FQDESV (reference sequence). The CDR3 is made up of 17 amino acids. CDR3 region: CASSLMRTSGRINEQFF. In DNA form, the CDR3 reads TGTGCCAGCAGCTTAATGCGGACTAGCGGGAGGATCAATGAGCAGTTCTTC.

This clonotype was seen a handful of times. The DNA for the CDR3 is TGTGCCAGCAGTTTTACTAGCGGGATACGGGATGAGCAGTTCTTC. Amino acid sequence: CASSFTSGIRDEQFF. This chain joins TRBV27 and TRBJ2-1; 10 positions match TRBD2. V was clipped by 3 bases and J by 8 bases; unmatched bases: 7. The CDR3 totals 15 residues. Germline V gene sequence: CDR1 MNHEY, CDR2 SMNVEV (reference sequence).

J is TRBJ2-7 and V is TRBV29-1; 13 bases align to TRBD2. The CDR3 spans 14 residues. V was pared by 5 bases and J by 3 bases, with 4 bases of the junction left unmatched. Germline assignment: CDR1 SQVTM and CDR2 ANQGSEA. CDR3 in DNA: TGCAGCGTTACTCGGACTAGCGGGAGCTACGAGCAGTACTTC. Translated, it gives CSVTRTSGSYEQYF.

This chain connects TRBV7-8 to TRBJ2-3; 13 nucleotides agree with TRBD2. This CDR3 region has 18 residues. CDR1 SGHVS and CDR2 FQNEAQ come from the germline V gene. After removal of 5 bases from V and 2 bases from J, the junction contained 10 bases not matched to a gene. CDR3: CASSPGLAGVAYTDTQYF. The CDR3 nucleotides are TGTGCCAGCAGCCCCGGACTAGCGGGAGTGGCGTACACAGATACGCAGTATTTT.